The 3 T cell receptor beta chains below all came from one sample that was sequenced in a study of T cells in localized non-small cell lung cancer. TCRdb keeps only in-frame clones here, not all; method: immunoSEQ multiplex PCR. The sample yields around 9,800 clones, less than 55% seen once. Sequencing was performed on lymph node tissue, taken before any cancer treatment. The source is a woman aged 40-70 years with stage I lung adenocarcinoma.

The CDR3 spells CASSLVSGWINTEAFF. The CDR3, as DNA: TGTGCCAGCAGCTTAGTATCCGGTTGGATCAACACTGAAGCTTTCTTT. The V and J genes are TRBV11-3 and TRBJ1-1; D is uncertain. CDR1 is SGHNT and CDR2 is YENEEA in the germline V gene. The CDR3 runs to 16 residues. Between the trimmed V and J ends, which lost 1 base and 2 bases, there was a span of 14 bases.

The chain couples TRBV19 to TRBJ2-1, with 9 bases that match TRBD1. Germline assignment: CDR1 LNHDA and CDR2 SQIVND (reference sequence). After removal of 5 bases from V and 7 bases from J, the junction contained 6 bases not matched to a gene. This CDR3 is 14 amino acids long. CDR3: CASSELQGANEQFF. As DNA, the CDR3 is TGTGCCAGTAGTGAATTACAGGGGGCGAATGAGCAGTTCTTC.

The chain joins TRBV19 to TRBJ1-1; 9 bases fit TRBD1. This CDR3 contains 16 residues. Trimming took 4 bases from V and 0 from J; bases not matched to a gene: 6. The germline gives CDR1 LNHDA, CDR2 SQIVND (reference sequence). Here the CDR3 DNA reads TGTGCCAGTAGTAAGGACAGGGGAGGTGTGAACACTGAAGCTTTCTTT. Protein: CASSKDRGGVNTEAFF.